Following are 12 T cell receptor beta chains from one sample sequenced in a study of response to subunit inactivated influenza vaccine (dated by TCRdb to the late 2010s). The time point tag for this specimen amounts to: more than 35 days after influenza vaccine administration. To prepare the library, RT-PCR was applied. Sequencing relied on an Illumina HiSeq 2500. Using fastp at Q25 and MiXCR, TCRdb reprocessed the public reads and kept productive beta chains. Merged by CDR3 protein, the rows form single entries marked with the most common genes and DNA. Across this sample there are about 480,000 distinct CDR3 sequences, with over 10% seen only once. The top ten clonotypes cover 10% to 15% of the sample. The sample consisted of PBMCs from blood, taken about 40 days after vaccination. The receptors shown here come from a man aged 50 or older who received an inactivated influenza vaccine. Donor details come from another sample of the same person, matched by shared clones.

This clonotype was detected a few times. The chain combines TRBV7-2 with TRBJ2-7; the D is unclear. V lost 5 bases to trimming and J lost 1 base, with 9 bases between them. CDR1 and CDR2 (germline): SGHTA, FQGNSA. The CDR3 is 13 amino acids. This CDR3 is CASSVDPSYEQYF. The CDR3 DNA reads as TGTGCCAGCAGCGTTGATCCTTCCTACGAGCAGTACTTC. The variable domain in full, with the rest retrieved from reference TRBV7-2 and TRBJ2-7, is GAGVSQSPSNKVTEKGKDVELRCDPISGHTALYWYRQSLGQGLEFLIYFQGNSAPDKSGLPSDRFSAERTGGSVSTLTIQRTQQEDSAVYLCASSVDPSYEQYFGPGTRLTVT.

The sample holds many counts of this clonotype. The chain joins TRBV12-3 or TRBV12-4 to TRBJ1-5; D not certain. The V end lost 5 bases, the J end lost 2 bases, and 10 bases lay between the germline ends. The CDR3 has 14 amino acids. The CDR3 protein is CASSLGRGNQPQHF. The CDR3 DNA is TGTGCCAGCAGTCTAGGCAGAGGCAATCAGCCCCAGCATTTT.

This clonotype was observed a few times. The J gene is TRBJ2-7, the V gene TRBV23-1, with D uncertain. TRBV23-1 counts as an open reading frame of uncertain function. The V end lost 6 bases, the J end lost 3 bases, and 12 bases lay between the germline ends. The CDR3 has 13 residues. The CDR3 here is CASRPDGCYEQYF. DNA of the CDR3: TGCGCCAGCAGACCAGACGGTTGCTACGAGCAGTACTTC.

This clonotype was seen once. J is TRBJ2-1 and V is TRBV12-3 or TRBV12-4; 7 nucleotides agree with TRBD2. The CDR3 extends over 16 amino acids. V was pared by 4 bases and J by 7 bases, with 13 bases of the junction left unmatched. The CDR3 region is CASSWGGTTLKNEQFF. For the CDR3, the DNA is TGTGCCAGCAGTTGGGGGGGGACTACCCTAAAGAATGAGCAGTTCTTC.

V usage is TRBV5-1 and J usage is TRBJ2-7; TRBD1 aligns across 7 bases. Trimming removed 4 bases from V and 3 bases from J; junction bases left unmatched: 10. This CDR3 spans 15 amino acids. The germline V gene encodes CDR1 SGHRS and CDR2 YFSETQ. The CDR3 nucleotides are TGCGCCAGCAGCGTCACCGGGACAGACTTCTACGAGCAGTACTTC. This codes for CASSVTGTDFYEQYF.

This clonotype was seen more than once but under ten times. The genes are TRBV2 and TRBJ2-5, with 7 bases matching TRBD2. The J segment lost 5 bases and the V segment lost 6 bases, leaving 3 bases of the junction unmatched. Germline V CDR1 and CDR2: SNHLY, FYNNEI. CDR3 length: 12 residues. The CDR3 loop reads CASRRRGETQYF. The CDR3 coding sequence is TGTGCCAGCAGAAGGCGGGGGGAGACCCAGTACTTC. The whole variable domain, remainder taken from reference TRBV2 and TRBJ2-5, is EPEVTQTPSHQVTQMGQEVILRCVPISNHLYFYWYRQILGQKVEFLVSFYNNEISEKSEIFDDQFSVERPDGSNFTLKIRSTKLEDSAMYFCASRRRGETQYFGPGTRLLVL.

This clonotype appeared a few times. The chain is built from TRBV10-3 and TRBJ1-2; 9 bases are a match to TRBD1. From germline, CDR1 is ENHRY and CDR2 SYGVKD. The trim removed 11 bases at V and 4 bases at J, leaving 11 bases unmatched. The CDR3 consists of 14 residues. Here the CDR3 DNA reads TGTGCCGCTAGCGGGACAGGGCTCCCCTATGGCTACACCTTC. The encoded protein is CAASGTGLPYGYTF.

The rearrangement links TRBV30 to TRBJ2-4; no definite D call. V was pared by 2 bases and J by 3 bases, with 5 bases between. The length of the CDR3 is 12 residues. CDR1 and CDR2 (germline): GTSNPN, SVGIG (reference sequence). The CDR3 DNA follows: TGTGCCTGGAGTACGCACAAAAACATTCAGTACTTC. Translating it yields CAWSTHKNIQYF.

The chain is built from TRBV20-1 and TRBJ2-7; TRBD2 agrees at 11 bases. The CDR3 loop spans 16 amino acids. V lost 8 bases to trimming and J lost 0 bases; unmatched junction nucleotides: 12. Looked up from germline, CDR1 is DFQATT and CDR2 is SNEGSKA (reference sequence). The CDR3 nucleotides are TGCAGTACCAAGTCCGGGACTAGCGGATACTCCTACGAGCAGTACTTC. Translating gives CSTKSGTSGYSYEQYF.

V and J are TRBV10-3 and TRBJ2-1; no reliable D call. CDR3 size: 12 residues. The germline CDR1 and CDR2 sequences are ENHRY and SYGVKD. V gave up 2 bases and J gave up 2 bases, with 1 base separating them. For the CDR3, the DNA is TGTGCCATCAGTGAGACCTACAATGAGCAGTTCTTC. Its protein product is CAISETYNEQFF.

V and J are TRBV10-3 and TRBJ2-1; TRBD2 matches 11 bases. The trim removed 6 bases at V and 0 bases at J, leaving 10 bases unmatched. The CDR3 runs 18 residues. From germline, CDR1 is ENHRY and CDR2 SYGVKD. CDR3 coding DNA: TGTGCCATCAGAGAACTCCCACTAGCGGGAGACTCCTACAATGAGCAGTTCTTC. Its protein product is CAIRELPLAGDSYNEQFF.

This clonotype was observed many times. The V and J genes are TRBV12-3 or TRBV12-4 and TRBJ2-1; a weak D match, TRBD2 (6 bases). The CDR3 extends over 15 amino acids. Between the trimmed V and J ends, which lost 4 bases and 3 bases, there was a span of 13 bases. The CDR3 bases are TGTGCCAGCAGTTCGGGCGGGGTTATCTACAATGAGCAGTTCTTC. Amino acid sequence: CASSSGGVIYNEQFF.